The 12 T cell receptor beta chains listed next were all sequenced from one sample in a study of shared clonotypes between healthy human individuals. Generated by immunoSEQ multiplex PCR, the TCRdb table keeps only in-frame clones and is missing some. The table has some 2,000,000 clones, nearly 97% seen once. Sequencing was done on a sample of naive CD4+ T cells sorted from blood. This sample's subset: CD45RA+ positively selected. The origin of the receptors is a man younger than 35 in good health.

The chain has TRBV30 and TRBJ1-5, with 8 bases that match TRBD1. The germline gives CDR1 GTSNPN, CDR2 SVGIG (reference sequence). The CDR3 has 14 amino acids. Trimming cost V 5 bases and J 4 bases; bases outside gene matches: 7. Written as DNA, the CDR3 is TGTGCCTGGGGTATGGGACAGGTTAATCAGCCCCAGCATTTT. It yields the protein CAWGMGQVNQPQHF.

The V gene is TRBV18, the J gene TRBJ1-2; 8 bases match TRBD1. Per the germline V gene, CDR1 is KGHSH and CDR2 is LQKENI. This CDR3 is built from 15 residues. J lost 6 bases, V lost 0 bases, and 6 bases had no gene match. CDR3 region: CASSPPGTGNDGYTF. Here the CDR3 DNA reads TGTGCCAGCTCACCACCAGGGACAGGAAATGATGGCTACACCTTC.

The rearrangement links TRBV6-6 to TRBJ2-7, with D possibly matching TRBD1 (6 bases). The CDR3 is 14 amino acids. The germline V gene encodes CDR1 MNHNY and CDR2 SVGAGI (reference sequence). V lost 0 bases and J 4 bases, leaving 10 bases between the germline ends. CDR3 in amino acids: CASSYSNRDYEQYF. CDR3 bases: TGTGCCAGCAGTTACTCGAACAGGGATTACGAGCAGTACTTC.

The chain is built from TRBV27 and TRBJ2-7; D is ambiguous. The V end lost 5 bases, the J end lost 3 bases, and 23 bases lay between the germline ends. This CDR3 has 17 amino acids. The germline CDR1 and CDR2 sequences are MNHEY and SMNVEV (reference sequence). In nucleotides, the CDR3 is TGTGCCAGCAGTCCATCCCTCGGCGAAAGCTTCATCTACGAGCAGTACTTC. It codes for CASSPSLGESFIYEQYF.

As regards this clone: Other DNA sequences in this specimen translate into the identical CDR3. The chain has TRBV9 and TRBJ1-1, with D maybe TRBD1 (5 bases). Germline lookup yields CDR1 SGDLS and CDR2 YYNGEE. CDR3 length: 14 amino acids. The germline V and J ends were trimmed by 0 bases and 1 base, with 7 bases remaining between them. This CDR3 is CASSVGRGNTEAFF. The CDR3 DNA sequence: TGTGCCAGCAGCGTAGGTAGGGGGAACACTGAAGCTTTCTTT.

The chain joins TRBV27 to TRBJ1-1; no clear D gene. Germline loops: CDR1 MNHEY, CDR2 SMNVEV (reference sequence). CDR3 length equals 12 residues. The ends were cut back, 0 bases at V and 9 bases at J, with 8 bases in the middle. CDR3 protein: CASSLSGRQAFF. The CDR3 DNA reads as TGTGCCAGCAGTTTATCTGGCAGGCAAGCTTTCTTT.

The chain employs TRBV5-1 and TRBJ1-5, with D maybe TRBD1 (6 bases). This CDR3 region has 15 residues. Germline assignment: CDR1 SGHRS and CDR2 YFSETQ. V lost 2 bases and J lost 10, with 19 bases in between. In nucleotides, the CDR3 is TGCGCCAGCAGCTTAACAGGGCAGGATCGATACCCCCAGCATTTT. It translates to CASSLTGQDRYPQHF. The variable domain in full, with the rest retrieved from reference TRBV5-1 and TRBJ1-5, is KAGVTQTPRYLIKTRGQQVTLSCSPISGHRSVSWYQQTPGQGLQFLFEYFSETQRNKGNFPGRFSGRQFSNSRSEMNVSTLELGDSALYLCASSLTGQDRYPQHFGDGTRLSIL.

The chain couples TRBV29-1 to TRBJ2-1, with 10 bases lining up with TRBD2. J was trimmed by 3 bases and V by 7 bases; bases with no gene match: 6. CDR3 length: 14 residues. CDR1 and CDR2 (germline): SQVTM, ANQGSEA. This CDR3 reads CSAESGGDYNEQFF. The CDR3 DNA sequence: TGCAGCGCGGAGAGCGGGGGGGACTACAATGAGCAGTTCTTC.

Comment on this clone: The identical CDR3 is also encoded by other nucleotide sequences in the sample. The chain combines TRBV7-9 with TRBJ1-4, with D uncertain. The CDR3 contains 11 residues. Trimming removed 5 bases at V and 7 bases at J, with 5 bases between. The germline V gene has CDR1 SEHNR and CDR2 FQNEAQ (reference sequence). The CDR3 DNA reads TGTGCCAGCAGCCTGAGTGAAAAACTGTTTTTT. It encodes CASSLSEKLFF.

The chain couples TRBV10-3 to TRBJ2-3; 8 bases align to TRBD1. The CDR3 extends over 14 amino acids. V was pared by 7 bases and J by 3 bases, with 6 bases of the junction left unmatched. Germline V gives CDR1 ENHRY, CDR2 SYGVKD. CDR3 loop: CAIKQTGATDTQYF. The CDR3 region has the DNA TGTGCCATCAAGCAGACAGGGGCAACAGATACGCAGTATTTT.

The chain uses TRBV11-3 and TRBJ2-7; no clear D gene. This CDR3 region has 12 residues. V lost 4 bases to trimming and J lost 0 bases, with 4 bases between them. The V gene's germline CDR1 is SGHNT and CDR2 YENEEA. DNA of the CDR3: TGTGCCAGCAGCTCGAACTCCTACGAGCAGTACTTC. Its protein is CASSSNSYEQYF.

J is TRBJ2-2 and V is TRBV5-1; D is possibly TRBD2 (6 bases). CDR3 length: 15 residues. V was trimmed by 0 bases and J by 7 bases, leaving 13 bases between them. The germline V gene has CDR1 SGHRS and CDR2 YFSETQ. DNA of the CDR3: TGCGCCAGCAGCTTGGTTGGAGGGCCATACGGGGAGCTGTTTTTT. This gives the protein CASSLVGGPYGELFF.